The rows below give T cell receptor beta chains drawn from one sample of a study of technical replicates of blood from a few donors. Repertoires were generated with immunoSEQ multiplex PCR, while TCRdb's copy carries only in-frame clones and drops some. This table has about 9,400 clones, 91% appearing once. The sequenced sample consisted of PBMCs. The receptor source for this set is a human donor in good health. CDR3s include the opening cysteine and the closing phenylalanine or tryptophan. Each record gives: CDR3 DNA, CDR3 protein, clone size, J gene, V gene, D gene. D genes are given only for firm matches. Rows give clone size only sometimes, using once, few, many, or a class for an expanded clone.

cdr3_nt: TGTGCCGGAGGGCCCGGAGGCACAGATACGCAGTATTTT
cdr3_aa: CAGGPGGTDTQYF
clone_size: -
j_call: TRBJ2-3
v_call: TRBV19
d_call: -

cdr3_nt: TGTGCCAGCAGCGTAGGTCTAGCGGATCAAGAGACCCAGTACTTC
cdr3_aa: CASSVGLADQETQYF
clone_size: few
j_call: TRBJ2-5
v_call: TRBV9
d_call: TRBD2

cdr3_nt: TGTGCCAGCAGCACTCTATCAACTAATGAAAAGCTGTTTTTT
cdr3_aa: CASSTLSTNEKLFF
clone_size: -
j_call: TRBJ1-4
v_call: TRBV28
d_call: -

cdr3_nt: TGTGCCACGAGCGGGACTCCGTACAATGAGCAGTTCTTC
cdr3_aa: CATSGTPYNEQFF
clone_size: -
j_call: TRBJ2-1
v_call: TRBV10-3
d_call: TRBD2

cdr3_nt: TGTGCCAGTAGTCCGATCCAGGGAAGCACTGAAGCTTTCTTT
cdr3_aa: CASSPIQGSTEAFF
clone_size: once
j_call: TRBJ1-1
v_call: TRBV19
d_call: -

cdr3_nt: TGTGCCAGCAGCCCCAGGGGGGACAGGTTCTACGAGCAGTACTTC
cdr3_aa: CASSPRGDRFYEQYF
clone_size: -
j_call: TRBJ2-7
v_call: TRBV5-6
d_call: TRBD1

cdr3_nt: TGCAGCGGGGGGGGGTTCAATGAGCAGTTCTTC
cdr3_aa: CSGGGFNEQFF
clone_size: -
j_call: TRBJ2-1
v_call: TRBV29-1
d_call: TRBD2

cdr3_nt: TGTGCCAGCAGCAAGGACAGACATCAGCCCCAGCATTTT
cdr3_aa: CASSKDRHQPQHF
clone_size: few
j_call: TRBJ1-5
v_call: TRBV7-3
d_call: -

cdr3_nt: TGTGCCAGCAGCCCAGGACTAGGAGCGGAGCAGTACTTC
cdr3_aa: CASSPGLGAEQYF
clone_size: -
j_call: TRBJ2-7
v_call: TRBV7-6
d_call: TRBD2

cdr3_nt: TGTGCCAGCAGCTTGGGACGGGAGACTGGCACAGATACGCAGTATTTT
cdr3_aa: CASSLGRETGTDTQYF
clone_size: -
j_call: TRBJ2-3
v_call: TRBV5-6
d_call: -

cdr3_nt: TGTGCCAGCTCACCACGTTCGCAGGACTACGAGCAGTACTTC
cdr3_aa: CASSPRSQDYEQYF
clone_size: -
j_call: TRBJ2-7
v_call: TRBV18
d_call: -

cdr3_nt: TGCGCCAGCAGCCCGGGACAGGGGAACACTGAAGCTTTCTTT
cdr3_aa: CASSPGQGNTEAFF
clone_size: -
j_call: TRBJ1-1
v_call: TRBV5-1
d_call: TRBD1

cdr3_nt: TGTGCCAGTAGTTCGGACAGGGGGCTTGGTCAGCCCCAGCATTTT
cdr3_aa: CASSSDRGLGQPQHF
clone_size: -
j_call: TRBJ1-5
v_call: TRBV19
d_call: TRBD1

cdr3_nt: TGTGCCAGCAGTTTGAGGGCAGGCACTATGAACACTGAAGCTTTCTTT
cdr3_aa: CASSLRAGTMNTEAFF
clone_size: -
j_call: TRBJ1-1
v_call: TRBV27
d_call: -

cdr3_nt: TGTGCCTGGATGGGCCGGGACTACCCAGATGAGCAGTTCTTC
cdr3_aa: CAWMGRDYPDEQFF
clone_size: -
j_call: TRBJ2-1
v_call: TRBV30
d_call: TRBD2

cdr3_nt: TGTGCCAGCAGTTTAATAGGACAGGCCTACGAGCAGTACTTC
cdr3_aa: CASSLIGQAYEQYF
clone_size: -
j_call: TRBJ2-7
v_call: TRBV27
d_call: TRBD1

cdr3_nt: TGTGCCAGCAGCCCGAGGGAGAGCACAGATACGCAGTATTTT
cdr3_aa: CASSPRESTDTQYF
clone_size: -
j_call: TRBJ2-3
v_call: TRBV9
d_call: -

cdr3_nt: TGTGCCAGCAGTGGGGAGGGGAGGACTAGCGGGTTTCAAGAGACCCAGTACTTC
cdr3_aa: CASSGEGRTSGFQETQYF
clone_size: -
j_call: TRBJ2-5
v_call: TRBV6-1
d_call: TRBD2

cdr3_nt: TGTGCCAGCAGTCCGACTAGGGACCCCTATGGCTACACCTTC
cdr3_aa: CASSPTRDPYGYTF
clone_size: -
j_call: TRBJ1-2
v_call: TRBV28
d_call: -

cdr3_nt: TGTGCCAGCAAGGTAGAACTAGCGGCCTACAATGAGCAGTTCTTC
cdr3_aa: CASKVELAAYNEQFF
clone_size: -
j_call: TRBJ2-1
v_call: TRBV2
d_call: TRBD2

cdr3_nt: TGCGCCAGCAGCCCTGGACTAGCGGAGAACACCGGGGAGCTGTTTTTT
cdr3_aa: CASSPGLAENTGELFF
clone_size: -
j_call: TRBJ2-2
v_call: TRBV5-1
d_call: TRBD2

cdr3_nt: TGTGCCACCAGCAGAGATGATTTGGCGGGAAGGGGTCAGCCCCAGCATTTT
cdr3_aa: CATSRDDLAGRGQPQHF
clone_size: -
j_call: TRBJ1-5
v_call: TRBV15
d_call: -

cdr3_nt: TGTGCCATCAGTGACTGGGGACAGGGAGTAGACTATGGCTACACCTTC
cdr3_aa: CAISDWGQGVDYGYTF
clone_size: -
j_call: TRBJ1-2
v_call: TRBV10-3
d_call: TRBD1

cdr3_nt: TGTGCCAGCAGTGAAGCTGACGCCTCTTCAGAGGCGCAGTATTTT
cdr3_aa: CASSEADASSEAQYF
clone_size: -
j_call: TRBJ2-3
v_call: TRBV6-1
d_call: -

cdr3_nt: TGTGCCAGCAGTTCCCGAGGAGCCGGGGAGCTGTTTTTT
cdr3_aa: CASSSRGAGELFF
clone_size: -
j_call: TRBJ2-2
v_call: TRBV28
d_call: -

cdr3_nt: TGTGCCAGCTCACCGTCAGGGGCCGAAGGTAATCAGCCCCAGCATTTT
cdr3_aa: CASSPSGAEGNQPQHF
clone_size: -
j_call: TRBJ1-5
v_call: TRBV18
d_call: -

cdr3_nt: TGTGCCTGGAGTGAGGGGGCTGGAGATACGCAGTATTTT
cdr3_aa: CAWSEGAGDTQYF
clone_size: -
j_call: TRBJ2-3
v_call: TRBV30
d_call: TRBD1

cdr3_nt: TGCGCCAGCAGCCATTCCGGGACTAGCGTCGCCGGGGAGCTGTTTTTT
cdr3_aa: CASSHSGTSVAGELFF
clone_size: -
j_call: TRBJ2-2
v_call: TRBV4-1
d_call: TRBD2

cdr3_nt: TGCGCCAGCAGCCAAGATCACTTACGATACTACGAGCAGTACTTC
cdr3_aa: CASSQDHLRYYEQYF
clone_size: -
j_call: TRBJ2-7
v_call: TRBV4-1
d_call: -

cdr3_nt: TGTGCCAGCAGTACCACGAAGTACTTATACAATGAGCAGTTCTTC
cdr3_aa: CASSTTKYLYNEQFF
clone_size: -
j_call: TRBJ2-1
v_call: TRBV6-5
d_call: -

cdr3_nt: TGCAGCGTTGAGGGGACAGGGAAAAGTGAGACCCAGTACTTC
cdr3_aa: CSVEGTGKSETQYF
clone_size: -
j_call: TRBJ2-5
v_call: TRBV29-1
d_call: TRBD1

cdr3_nt: TGCGCCAGCAGCTTGGGAGGGGGCGCGGGTCAAATGAACACTGAAGCTTTCTTT
cdr3_aa: CASSLGGGAGQMNTEAFF
clone_size: -
j_call: TRBJ1-1
v_call: TRBV5-1
d_call: TRBD1

cdr3_nt: TGTGCCAGCAGCTTATCGTACGAGCAGTACTTC
cdr3_aa: CASSLSYEQYF
clone_size: -
j_call: TRBJ2-7
v_call: TRBV7-9
d_call: -

cdr3_nt: TGTGCCACCCAACGGGGGTTTGGCTACACCTTC
cdr3_aa: CATQRGFGYTF
clone_size: -
j_call: TRBJ1-2
v_call: TRBV19
d_call: -

cdr3_nt: TGCGCCAGCGGCGGGACAGCTGGAGATACGCAGTATTTT
cdr3_aa: CASGGTAGDTQYF
clone_size: -
j_call: TRBJ2-3
v_call: TRBV10-2
d_call: -

cdr3_nt: TGTGCCAGTAATCGACAGGGGGCGCGATACGAGCAGTACTTC
cdr3_aa: CASNRQGARYEQYF
clone_size: -
j_call: TRBJ2-7
v_call: TRBV19
d_call: TRBD1

cdr3_nt: TGTGCCATACGGACAGGGGACCAGCCCCAGCATTTT
cdr3_aa: CAIRTGDQPQHF
clone_size: once
j_call: TRBJ1-5
v_call: TRBV28
d_call: TRBD1

cdr3_nt: TGTGCCAGCAACTGGCACAGAACCTACGAGCAGTACTTC
cdr3_aa: CASNWHRTYEQYF
clone_size: -
j_call: TRBJ2-7
v_call: TRBV6-1
d_call: -

cdr3_nt: TGCGCCAGCAGCCACCCGGGACTAGCGGGAGGGCCGGATAGGGATGAGCAGTTCTTC
cdr3_aa: CASSHPGLAGGPDRDEQFF
clone_size: -
j_call: TRBJ2-1
v_call: TRBV4-1
d_call: TRBD2

cdr3_nt: TGTGCCAGCACTGAGGGACTAGCGGGAGGGCCAGTCGAAGATACGCAGTATTTT
cdr3_aa: CASTEGLAGGPVEDTQYF
clone_size: -
j_call: TRBJ2-3
v_call: TRBV6-4
d_call: TRBD2

cdr3_nt: TGCGCCAGCAGCCAAGGGGCAGGGACTAATGAAAAACTGTTTTTT
cdr3_aa: CASSQGAGTNEKLFF
clone_size: -
j_call: TRBJ1-4
v_call: TRBV4-1
d_call: -

cdr3_nt: TGTGCCAGCAGTGCCCGCGGGGAGCAGTACTTC
cdr3_aa: CASSARGEQYF
clone_size: -
j_call: TRBJ2-7
v_call: TRBV27
d_call: -

cdr3_nt: TGTGCCAGTAGTCCCGCCGGGACAGGGTCCTACGAGCAGTACTTC
cdr3_aa: CASSPAGTGSYEQYF
clone_size: -
j_call: TRBJ2-7
v_call: TRBV19
d_call: TRBD1

cdr3_nt: TGTGCCAGCAGCCCGGGGACAGGCACCGTATATTTT
cdr3_aa: CASSPGTGTVYF
clone_size: -
j_call: TRBJ1-3
v_call: TRBV5-6
d_call: TRBD1

cdr3_nt: TGTGCCAGCTCACCATCCAGCGGTGAAGCCTACGAGCAGTACTTC
cdr3_aa: CASSPSSGEAYEQYF
clone_size: once
j_call: TRBJ2-7
v_call: TRBV18
d_call: -

cdr3_nt: TGTGCCAGCAGTGAGCTTCCCTGGACAGGGGGTTACGAGCAGTACTTC
cdr3_aa: CASSELPWTGGYEQYF
clone_size: -
j_call: TRBJ2-7
v_call: TRBV6-1
d_call: TRBD1

cdr3_nt: TGTGCCAGCAGCGCGGGACAGCCAGTCGGGGTCGAGCAGTACTTC
cdr3_aa: CASSAGQPVGVEQYF
clone_size: -
j_call: TRBJ2-7
v_call: TRBV5-4
d_call: -

cdr3_nt: TGCAGCGTGGAGGACAGCTACAACTCCTACGAGCAGTACTTC
cdr3_aa: CSVEDSYNSYEQYF
clone_size: once
j_call: TRBJ2-7
v_call: TRBV29-1
d_call: -

cdr3_nt: TGCGCCAGCAGCCAAGAATATTCGGGACAGGGTACCCACGAGCAGTACTTC
cdr3_aa: CASSQEYSGQGTHEQYF
clone_size: -
j_call: TRBJ2-7
v_call: TRBV4-1
d_call: TRBD1

cdr3_nt: TGTGCCAGCAGTGAGGTCCCGATCGGGCAGCCCCAGCATTTT
cdr3_aa: CASSEVPIGQPQHF
clone_size: once
j_call: TRBJ1-5
v_call: TRBV6-1
d_call: -

cdr3_nt: TGTGCCTGGAGTGTAGCAGGGGCATCGGGGGAGCTGTTTTTT
cdr3_aa: CAWSVAGASGELFF
clone_size: -
j_call: TRBJ2-2
v_call: TRBV30
d_call: -

cdr3_nt: TGTGCCAGCAGCTGGTACGGTGCTAATAGCAATCAGCCCCAGCATTTT
cdr3_aa: CASSWYGANSNQPQHF
clone_size: -
j_call: TRBJ1-5
v_call: TRBV21-1
d_call: -

cdr3_nt: TGTGCCAGCACCTTAGGGACTAGCGGCCTCAACGAGCAGTACTTC
cdr3_aa: CASTLGTSGLNEQYF
clone_size: once
j_call: TRBJ2-7
v_call: TRBV11-2
d_call: TRBD2